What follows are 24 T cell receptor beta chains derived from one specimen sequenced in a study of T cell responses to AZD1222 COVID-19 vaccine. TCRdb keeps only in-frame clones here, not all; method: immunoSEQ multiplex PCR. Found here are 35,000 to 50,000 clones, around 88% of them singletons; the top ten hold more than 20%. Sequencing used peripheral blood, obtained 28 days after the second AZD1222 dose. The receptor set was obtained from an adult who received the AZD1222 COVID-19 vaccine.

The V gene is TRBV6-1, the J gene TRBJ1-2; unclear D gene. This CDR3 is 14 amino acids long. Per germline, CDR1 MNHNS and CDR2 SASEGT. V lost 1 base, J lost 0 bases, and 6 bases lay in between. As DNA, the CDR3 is TGTGCCAGCAGTGAAGGGGCAGCTAACTATGGCTACACCTTC. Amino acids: CASSEGAANYGYTF.

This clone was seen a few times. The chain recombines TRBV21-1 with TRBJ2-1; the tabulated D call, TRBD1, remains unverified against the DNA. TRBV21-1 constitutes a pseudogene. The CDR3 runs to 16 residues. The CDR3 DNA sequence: TGTGCCAGCAGCAAAGCGGCCAGGGTGATAGTCAATGAGCAGTTCTTC. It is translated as CASSKAARVIVNEQFF.

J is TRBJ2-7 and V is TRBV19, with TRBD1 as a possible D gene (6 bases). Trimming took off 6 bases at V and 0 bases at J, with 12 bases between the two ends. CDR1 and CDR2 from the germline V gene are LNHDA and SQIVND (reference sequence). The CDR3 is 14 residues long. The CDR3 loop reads CASSNRAGSYEQYF. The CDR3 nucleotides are TGTGCCAGTAGCAACAGGGCGGGCTCCTACGAGCAGTACTTC.

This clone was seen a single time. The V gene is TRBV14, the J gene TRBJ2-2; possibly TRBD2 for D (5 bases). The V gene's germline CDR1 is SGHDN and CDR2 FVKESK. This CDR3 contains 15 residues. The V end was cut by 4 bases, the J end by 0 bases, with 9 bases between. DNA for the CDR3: TGTGCCAGCAGCCCTAGAGGGCCGAACACCGGGGAGCTGTTTTTT. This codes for CASSPRGPNTGELFF.

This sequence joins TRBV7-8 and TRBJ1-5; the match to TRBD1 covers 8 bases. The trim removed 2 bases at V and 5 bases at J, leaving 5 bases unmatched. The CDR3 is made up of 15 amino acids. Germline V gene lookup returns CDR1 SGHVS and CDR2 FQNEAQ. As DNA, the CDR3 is TGTGCCAGCAGCTTAAGTGGGGACAGGTATCAGCCCCAGCATTTT. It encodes CASSLSGDRYQPQHF.

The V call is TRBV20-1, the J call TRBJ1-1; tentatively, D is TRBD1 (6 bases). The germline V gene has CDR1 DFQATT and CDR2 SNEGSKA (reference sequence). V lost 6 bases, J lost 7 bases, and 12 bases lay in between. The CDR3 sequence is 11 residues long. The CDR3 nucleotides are TGCAGTGCACCCCGGACAGATGAAGCTTTCTTT. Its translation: CSAPRTDEAFF.

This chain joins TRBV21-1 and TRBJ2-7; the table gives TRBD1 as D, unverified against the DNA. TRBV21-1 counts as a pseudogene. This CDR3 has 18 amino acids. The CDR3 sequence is CASSKRFRWARVVYEQYF. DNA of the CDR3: TGTGCCAGCAGCAAACGGTTTCGTTGGGCCAGGGTCGTCTACGAGCAGTACTTC.

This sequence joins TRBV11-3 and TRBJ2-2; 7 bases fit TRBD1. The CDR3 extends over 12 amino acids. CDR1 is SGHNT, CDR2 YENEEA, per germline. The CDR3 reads CGRTGPFGELFF. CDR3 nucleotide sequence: TGTGGGAGGACAGGCCCCTTCGGGGAGCTGTTTTTT.

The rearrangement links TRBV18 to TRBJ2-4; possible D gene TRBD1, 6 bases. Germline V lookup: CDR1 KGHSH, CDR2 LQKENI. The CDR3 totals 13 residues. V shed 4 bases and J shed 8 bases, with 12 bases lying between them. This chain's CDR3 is CASSRDEGDIQYF. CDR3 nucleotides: TGTGCCAGCTCACGGGATGAGGGGGACATTCAGTACTTC.

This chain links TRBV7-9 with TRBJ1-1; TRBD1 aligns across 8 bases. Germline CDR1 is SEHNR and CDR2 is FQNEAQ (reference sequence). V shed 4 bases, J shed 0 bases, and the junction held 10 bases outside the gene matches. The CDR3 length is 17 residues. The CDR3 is CASSSGGVFKLNTEAFF. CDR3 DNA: TGTGCCAGCAGCTCAGGGGGCGTCTTTAAATTGAACACTGAAGCTTTCTTT.

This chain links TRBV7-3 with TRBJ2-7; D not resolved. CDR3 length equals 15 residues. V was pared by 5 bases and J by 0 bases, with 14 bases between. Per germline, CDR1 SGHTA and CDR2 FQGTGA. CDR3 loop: CASSPQAGSSYEQYF. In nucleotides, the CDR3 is TGTGCCAGCAGCCCCCAGGCAGGCAGCTCCTACGAGCAGTACTTC.

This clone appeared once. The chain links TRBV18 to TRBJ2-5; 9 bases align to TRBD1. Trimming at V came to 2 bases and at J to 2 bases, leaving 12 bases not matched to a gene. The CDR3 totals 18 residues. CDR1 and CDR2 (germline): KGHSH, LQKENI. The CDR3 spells CASSPWPGQGFGQETQYF. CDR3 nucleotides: TGTGCCAGCTCACCATGGCCGGGACAGGGATTTGGGCAAGAGACCCAGTACTTC.

DNA for the CDR3: TGTGCCAGCCGCCGGGTGGACTATGGCTACACCTTC. Its protein product is CASRRVDYGYTF. The J gene is TRBJ1-2, the V gene TRBV28; D remains ambiguous. The CDR3 runs to 12 residues. Looked up from germline, CDR1 is MDHEN and CDR2 is SYDVKM. V gave up 8 bases and J gave up 3 bases, with 10 bases separating them.

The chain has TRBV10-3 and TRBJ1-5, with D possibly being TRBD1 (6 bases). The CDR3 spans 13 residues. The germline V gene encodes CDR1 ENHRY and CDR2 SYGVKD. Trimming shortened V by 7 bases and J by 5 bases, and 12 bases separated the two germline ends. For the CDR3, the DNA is TGTGCCATCACCCCAGGGGCGGATCAGCCCCAGCATTTT. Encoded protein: CAITPGADQPQHF.

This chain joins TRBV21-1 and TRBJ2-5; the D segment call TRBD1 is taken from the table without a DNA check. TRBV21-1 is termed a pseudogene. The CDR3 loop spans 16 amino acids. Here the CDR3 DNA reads TGTGCCAGCAGCAAAAGGGAGACAGGGTATCAAGAGACCCAGTACTTC. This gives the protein CASSKRETGYQETQYF.

In DNA, the CDR3 is TGCGCCAGCAGCTTGTTTGAGGGAACCACTGAAGCTTTCTTT. This encodes CASSLFEGTTEAFF. V usage is TRBV5-1 and J usage is TRBJ1-1, with D uncertain. Germline CDR1 is SGHRS and CDR2 is YFSETQ. CDR3 length equals 14 residues. V lost 1 base and J lost 4, with 11 bases in between.

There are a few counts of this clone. CDR3 residues: CASSWTGGVNTGELFF. The CDR3 bases are TGTGCCAGCAGCTGGACAGGGGGCGTCAACACCGGGGAGCTGTTTTTT. The chain is built from TRBV7-9 and TRBJ2-2, with TRBD1 identical over 11 bases. Trimming took 4 bases from V and 2 from J; bases not matched to a gene: 3. This CDR3 region has 16 residues. In germline, CDR1 is SEHNR, CDR2 FQNEAQ (reference sequence).

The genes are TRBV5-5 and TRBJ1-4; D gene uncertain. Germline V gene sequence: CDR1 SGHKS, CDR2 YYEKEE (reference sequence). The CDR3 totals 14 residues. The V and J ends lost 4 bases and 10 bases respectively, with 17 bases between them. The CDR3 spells CASSPTSNEGKLFF. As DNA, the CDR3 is TGTGCCAGCAGCCCCACCTCGAATGAAGGAAAACTGTTTTTT.

CDR3 in DNA: TGCGCCAGCAGCTTGGCCCTCGAGGAGACCCAGTACTTC. The encoded protein is CASSLALEETQYF. The chain recombines TRBV5-1 with TRBJ2-5; D call uncertain. Looked up from germline, CDR1 is SGHRS and CDR2 is YFSETQ. The V end was cut by 0 bases, the J end by 5 bases, with 8 bases between. This CDR3 region has 13 residues.

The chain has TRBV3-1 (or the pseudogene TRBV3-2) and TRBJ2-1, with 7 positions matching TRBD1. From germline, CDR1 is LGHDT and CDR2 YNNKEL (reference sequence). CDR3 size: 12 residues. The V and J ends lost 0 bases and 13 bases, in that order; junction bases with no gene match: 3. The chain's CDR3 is CASSQEQGQQFF. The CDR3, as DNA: TGTGCCAGCAGCCAAGAACAGGGGCAACAGTTCTTC.

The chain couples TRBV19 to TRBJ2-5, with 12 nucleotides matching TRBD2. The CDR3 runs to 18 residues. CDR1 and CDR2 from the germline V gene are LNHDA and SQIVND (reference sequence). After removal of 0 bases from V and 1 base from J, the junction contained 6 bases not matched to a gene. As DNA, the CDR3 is TGTGCCAGTAGTATAGATCTGGGGACTAGCGGGTCCCAAGAGACCCAGTACTTC. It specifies CASSIDLGTSGSQETQYF.

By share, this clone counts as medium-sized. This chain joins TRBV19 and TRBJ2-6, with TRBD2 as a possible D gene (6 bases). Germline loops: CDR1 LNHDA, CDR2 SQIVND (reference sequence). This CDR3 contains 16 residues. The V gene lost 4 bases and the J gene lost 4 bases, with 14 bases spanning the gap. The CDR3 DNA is TGTGCCAGTAGTACCTGGACGGGGGTCGGGGCCAACGTCCTGACTTTC. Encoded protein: CASSTWTGVGANVLTF.

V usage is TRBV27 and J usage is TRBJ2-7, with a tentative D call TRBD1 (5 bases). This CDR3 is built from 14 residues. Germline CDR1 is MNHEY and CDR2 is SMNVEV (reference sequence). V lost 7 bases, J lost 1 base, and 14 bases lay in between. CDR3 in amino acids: CASTRAGSSYEQYF. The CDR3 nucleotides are TGTGCCAGCACCAGGGCAGGTTCTTCCTACGAGCAGTACTTC.

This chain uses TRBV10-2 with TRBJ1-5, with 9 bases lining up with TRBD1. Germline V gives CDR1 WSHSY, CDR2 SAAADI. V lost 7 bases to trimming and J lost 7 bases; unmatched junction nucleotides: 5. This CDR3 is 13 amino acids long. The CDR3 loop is CASTRDRVQPQHF. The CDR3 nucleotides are TGCGCCAGCACCCGGGACAGGGTGCAGCCCCAGCATTTT.